The 31 T cell receptor beta chains given below trace back to one sample, sequenced in a study of beta chain features in type 1 diabetes. General study points: Across all four CD4+ subsets, people with type 1 diabetes showed modestly shorter TCRB CDR3s.

The antigens these receptors bind are not known. Since all of the isolated RNA was reverse transcribed, expressed TCRB transcripts were what got sequenced. Profiling relied on immunoSEQ multiplex PCR, and the TCRdb table lists in-frame clones only, not all of them. Of 640,000 or so clones in the sample, roughly 12% were seen once. Sequenced: naive CD4+ T cells from blood. The receptors here all came from a young man with type 1 diabetes.

A few counts support this clone. The genes are TRBV2 and TRBJ1-1, with TRBD1 matching over 8 bases. Germline lookup yields CDR1 SNHLY and CDR2 FYNNEI. J gave up 0 bases and V 5 bases, and 11 bases lay outside the gene matches. This CDR3 is built from 17 residues. The CDR3 loop is CASSYHPPTGVNTEAFF. CDR3 in DNA: TGTGCCAGCAGTTATCACCCCCCGACAGGGGTGAACACTGAAGCTTTCTTT. Filled out from reference TRBV2 and TRBJ1-1, the complete variable domain reads EPEVTQTPSHQVTQMGQEVILRCVPISNHLYFYWYRQILGQKVEFLVSFYNNEISEKSEIFDDQFSVERPDGSNFTLKIRSTKLEDSAMYFCASSYHPPTGVNTEAFFGQGTRLTVV.

This clone was recorded a few times. Here the CDR3 DNA reads TGTGCCAGCAGTCCGGACGGGGGCAACGGGGAGCTGTTTTTT. Translating gives CASSPDGGNGELFF. The chain carries TRBV25-1 and TRBJ2-2; D is possibly TRBD1 or TRBD2 (6 bases each). V dropped 5 bases and J dropped 7 bases, with 14 bases sitting between them. Germline V lookup: CDR1 MGHDK, CDR2 SYGVNS. The CDR3 consists of 14 residues.

This clone was seen a few times. This chain connects TRBV30 to TRBJ1-2; no clear D gene. Germline assignment: CDR1 GTSNPN and CDR2 SVGIG (reference sequence). There are 14 residues in the CDR3. The V and J ends lost 0 bases and 4 bases respectively, with 12 bases between them. As DNA, the CDR3 is TGTGCCTGGAGTGTACTTGGCTTTCCCTATGGCTACACCTTC. This gives the protein CAWSVLGFPYGYTF.

In its sample, this clone was seen a few times. The rearrangement uses TRBV4-1 and TRBJ2-3; a weak D match, TRBD1 (7 bases). In germline, CDR1 is MGHRA, CDR2 YSYEKL. V lost 0 bases to trimming and J lost 4 bases, with 11 bases between them. This CDR3 is 15 amino acids long. The CDR3 DNA is TGCGCCAGCAGCCAAGATGGGGGGACAGCAGATACGCAGTATTTT. This sequence encodes CASSQDGGTADTQYF.

This clone has a handful of counts. The rearrangement uses TRBV6-6 and TRBJ1-3, with D perhaps TRBD1 (6 bases). V lost 2 bases, J lost 1 base, and 12 bases lay in between. The CDR3 runs to 16 residues. Germline CDR1 reads MNHNY; CDR2 reads SVGAGI (reference sequence). Here the CDR3 DNA reads TGTGCCAGCAGTTACCCTACAGGGCAGTCTGGAAACACCATATATTTT. This gives the protein CASSYPTGQSGNTIYF.

This clone was seen a handful of times. The chain is built from TRBV4-1 and TRBJ1-5, with D possibly matching TRBD1 (5 bases). The V end lost 0 bases, the J end lost 12 bases, and 21 bases lay between the germline ends. This CDR3 comprises 16 residues. Germline values: CDR1 MGHRA, CDR2 YSYEKL. The CDR3 coding sequence is TGCGCCAGCAGCCAAGATACGTTTGGGGACTCGGCGTTCCAGCATTTT. This gives the protein CASSQDTFGDSAFQHF.

Points on this clone: Other nucleotide sequences from this sample produce the same CDR3. This rearrangement joins TRBV18 to TRBJ2-1, with 9 bases lining up with TRBD1. J was trimmed by 5 bases and V by 3 bases; bases with no gene match: 2. The CDR3 consists of 14 residues. Germline CDR1 and CDR2: KGHSH and LQKENI. CDR3 amino acids: CASSPGQGNNEQFF. The CDR3 DNA reads as TGTGCCAGCTCACCCGGACAGGGGAACAATGAGCAGTTCTTC.

In this sample, this clone turned up a few times. V gene TRBV29-1 combines with J gene TRBJ2-5; 11 positions match TRBD2. Germline-derived CDR1 and CDR2 are SQVTM and ANQGSEA. After removal of 6 bases from V and 5 bases from J, the junction contained 14 bases not matched to a gene. This CDR3 has 16 amino acids. The CDR3 coding sequence is TGCAGCGTGAGGCCTCGTCTAGCGGGGGGCCCCGAGACCCAGTACTTC. The encoded protein is CSVRPRLAGGPETQYF.

This clone was counted between two and nine times. The genes are TRBV28 and TRBJ2-5, with 8 nucleotides matching TRBD1. The CDR3 consists of 13 residues. CDR1 is MDHEN and CDR2 is SYDVKM in the germline V gene. V dropped 8 bases and J dropped 4; count of bases not matched to a gene: 6. CDR3 protein: CASGTTGGETQYF. CDR3 nucleotides: TGTGCCAGCGGCACCACAGGGGGAGAGACCCAGTACTTC.

This chain uses TRBV30 with TRBJ2-7; D is perhaps TRBD2 (7 bases). Trimming removed 2 bases from V and 4 bases from J, with 18 bases in between. The CDR3 contains 15 residues. Germline V lookup: CDR1 GTSNPN, CDR2 SVGIG (reference sequence). DNA of the CDR3: TGTGCCTGGAGTCCGGGGGGCTTAGTGGCTTACGAGCAGTACTTC. Protein product: CAWSPGGLVAYEQYF.

This clone was observed a few times. The chain uses TRBV2 and TRBJ1-5, with 7 positions matching TRBD1. With 6 bases clipped from V and 5 bases from J, the junction kept 10 bases outside the gene matches. Germline V gene data show CDR1 as SNHLY and CDR2 as FYNNEI. CDR3 length equals 15 residues. CDR3 coding DNA: TGTGCCAGCAGGGAGACAGGGTTGAGGGATCAGCCCCAGCATTTT. Its protein is CASRETGLRDQPQHF.

This clone was found a few times. This chain uses TRBV19 with TRBJ1-2; D might be TRBD1 (6 bases). Germline assignment: CDR1 LNHDA and CDR2 SQIVND (reference sequence). V lost 4 bases to trimming and J lost 8 bases, with 17 bases between them. This CDR3 has 14 residues. CDR3 protein: CASSNGPGDKGYTF. CDR3 nucleotides: TGTGCCAGTAGTAATGGACCAGGGGATAAGGGCTACACCTTC.

In this sample, this clone turned up a few times. V is TRBV2 and J is TRBJ2-5; 10 bases align to TRBD1. The CDR3 covers 15 residues. Germline-derived CDR1 and CDR2 are SNHLY and FYNNEI. V lost 5 bases and J lost 5; bases outside the gene matches: 8. The CDR3 sequence is CASSFETGGLETQYF. The CDR3 DNA sequence: TGTGCCAGCAGTTTCGAGACAGGGGGCTTGGAGACCCAGTACTTC.

In the case of this clone: The same CDR3 arises from other DNA sequences in this sample as well. The chain couples TRBV27 to TRBJ2-3; D gene ambiguous. This CDR3 spans 10 amino acids. V was cut by 8 bases and J by 3 bases, with 3 bases left in between. Germline CDR1 is MNHEY and CDR2 is SMNVEV (reference sequence). CDR3 nucleotide sequence: TGTGCCAGCGGTACAGATACGCAGTATTTT. Protein: CASGTDTQYF.

This clone was recorded a few times. The V call is TRBV29-1, the J call TRBJ1-3, with D perhaps matching TRBD1 (5 bases). Germline lookup yields CDR1 SQVTM and CDR2 ANQGSEA. This CDR3 contains 14 residues. The V end was cut by 3 bases, the J end by 4 bases, with 13 bases between. Written as DNA, the CDR3 is TGCAGCGTTGAGGAGACAGTTAGCGGAAACACCATATATTTT. Its translation is CSVEETVSGNTIYF.

The chain combines TRBV28 with TRBJ1-1; D unclear. The CDR3 has 13 residues. Between the trimmed V and J ends, which lost 3 bases and 2 bases, there was a span of 7 bases. Looked up from germline, CDR1 is MDHEN and CDR2 is SYDVKM. Here the CDR3 DNA reads TGTGCCAGCAGTTTTACGGGAAACACTGAAGCTTTCTTT. As protein: CASSFTGNTEAFF. Supplemented by reference TRBV28 and TRBJ1-1, the full variable domain reads DVKVTQSSRYLVKRTGEKVFLECVQDMDHENMFWYRQDPGLGLRLIYFSYDVKMKEKGDIPEGYSVSREKKERFSLILESASTNQTSMYLCASSFTGNTEAFFGQGTRLTVV.

This clone came up a few times. The chain uses TRBV6-5 and TRBJ1-2, with D tentatively TRBD1 (6 bases). Trimming shortened V by 6 bases and J by 3 bases, and 8 bases separated the two germline ends. This CDR3 comprises 12 residues. The germline V gene has CDR1 MNHEY and CDR2 SVGAGI. Here the CDR3 DNA reads TGTGCCAGCAGGGGGGCTGACTATGGCTACACCTTC. This translates into CASRGADYGYTF.

The chain joins TRBV28 to TRBJ2-5, with 7 bases aligning to TRBD1. J was trimmed by 2 bases and V by 6 bases; bases with no gene match: 12. Germline loops: CDR1 MDHEN, CDR2 SYDVKM. This CDR3 contains 16 residues. The CDR3 is CASSSGGLGGQETQYF. CDR3 DNA sequence: TGTGCCAGCAGCTCAGGGGGTCTCGGCGGTCAAGAGACCCAGTACTTC. The variable domain in full, with the rest retrieved from reference TRBV28 and TRBJ2-5, is DVKVTQSSRYLVKRTGEKVFLECVQDMDHENMFWYRQDPGLGLRLIYFSYDVKMKEKGDIPEGYSVSREKKERFSLILESASTNQTSMYLCASSSGGLGGQETQYFGPGTRLLVL.

The rearrangement links TRBV30 to TRBJ1-5; the D gene is possibly TRBD1 (6 bases). Germline CDR1 and CDR2: GTSNPN and SVGIG (reference sequence). CDR3 length: 13 amino acids. V lost 7 bases, J lost 2 bases, and 12 bases lay in between. In DNA form, the CDR3 reads TGTGCCTACAGGGTGGTGGGCAATCAGCCCCAGCATTTT. Translated: CAYRVVGNQPQHF.

This clone was observed a handful of times. The genes are TRBV9 and TRBJ1-2; D unclear. V gave up 1 base and J gave up 7 bases, with 11 bases separating them. The CDR3 is 13 residues long. The V gene's germline CDR1 is SGDLS and CDR2 YYNGEE. CDR3 amino acids: CASSVSSLGGYTF. The CDR3 DNA follows: TGTGCCAGCAGCGTATCTAGCCTCGGTGGCTACACCTTC. The full variable domain, with the rest looked up from reference TRBV9 and TRBJ1-2, is DSGVTQTPKHLITATGQRVTLRCSPRSGDLSVYWYQQSLDQGLQFLIQYYNGEERAKGNILERFSAQQFPDLHSELNLSSLELGDSALYFCASSVSSLGGYTFGSGTRLTVV.

This sequence joins TRBV7-2 and TRBJ1-5, with a tentative D call TRBD1 (6 bases). Trimming removed 1 base at V and 7 bases at J, with 8 bases between. The CDR3 has 13 residues. Germline lookup yields CDR1 SGHTA and CDR2 FQGNSA. CDR3 loop: CASSLGGRQPQHF. The CDR3 nucleotides read TGTGCCAGCAGCTTAGGGGGGCGCCAGCCCCAGCATTTT.

The chain carries TRBV2 and TRBJ2-2; 10 bases map to TRBD1. Germline V gene data show CDR1 as SNHLY and CDR2 as FYNNEI. V trimming: 6 bases; J trimming: 4 bases; junction bases outside the gene matches: 11. The CDR3 covers 17 residues. The chain's CDR3 is CASSPGQGRGSTGELFF. The CDR3 DNA is TGTGCCAGCAGCCCGGGACAGGGGAGGGGGAGCACCGGGGAGCTGTTTTTT.

This clone was seen only a few times. The chain links TRBV10-3 to TRBJ2-7; tentatively, D is TRBD1 (6 bases). This CDR3 spans 16 amino acids. Per the germline V gene, CDR1 is ENHRY and CDR2 is SYGVKD. V lost 2 bases and J lost 2, with 16 bases in between. The CDR3 DNA follows: TGTGCCATCAGTGAGATACAGGGTTCCCCAACCTACGAGCAGTACTTC. Translating gives CAISEIQGSPTYEQYF.

The chain is built from TRBV5-4 and TRBJ1-1, with TRBD1 matching 12 bases. The germline V gene encodes CDR1 SGHNT and CDR2 YYREEE (reference sequence). The V gene end was trimmed by 3 bases and the J gene end by 8 bases; junction bases not matched to a gene: 11. The CDR3 spans 16 residues. The DNA of the CDR3 is TGTGCCAGCAGCTGGGGCCGGGACAGGGGGCGAGTGGAAGCTTTCTTT. This codes for CASSWGRDRGRVEAFF.

The genes are TRBV2 and TRBJ2-7, with D maybe TRBD2 (5 bases). V was pared by 0 bases and J by 7 bases, with 16 bases between. The germline CDR1 and CDR2 sequences are SNHLY and FYNNEI. The CDR3 consists of 15 residues. The DNA for the CDR3 is TGTGCCAGCAGTGAAGCGCTTCGGGGTTTGGGAGAGCAGTACTTC. This sequence encodes CASSEALRGLGEQYF.

This clone was found a few times. V and J are TRBV9 and TRBJ2-1; no definite D call. V shed 0 bases and J shed 0 bases, with 4 bases lying between them. CDR1 is SGDLS and CDR2 is YYNGEE in the germline V gene. The CDR3 is 14 residues long. Here the CDR3 reads CASSVAGSYNEQFF. DNA for the CDR3: TGTGCCAGCAGCGTAGCCGGCTCCTACAATGAGCAGTTCTTC.

This chain connects TRBV6-1 to TRBJ2-2, with a tentative D call TRBD1 (5 bases). The length of the CDR3 is 14 residues. V was pared by 11 bases and J by 0 bases, with 13 bases between. CDR1 is MNHNS and CDR2 is SASEGT in the germline V gene. The CDR3 DNA is TGTGCCGGGGCGAGAGCATCGAACACCGGGGAGCTGTTTTTT. The encoded protein is CAGARASNTGELFF.

The genes are TRBV27 and TRBJ1-2, with D tentatively TRBD1 (6 bases). V was pared by 4 bases and J by 6 bases, with 15 bases between. Germline V lookup: CDR1 MNHEY, CDR2 SMNVEV (reference sequence). There are 14 residues in the CDR3. The CDR3 spells CASSSPLRGDGYTF. The CDR3 DNA reads as TGTGCCAGCAGTTCCCCTCTTAGGGGGGATGGCTACACCTTC.

The V gene is TRBV21-1, the J gene TRBJ1-2. TRBV21-1 is a pseudogene segment. The CDR3 totals 15 residues. CDR3 sequence: CASSERDLPPYGYTF. The DNA of the CDR3 is TGTGCCAGCAGCGAGCGGGACCTTCCCCCATATGGCTACACCTTC.

CDR3 region: CASSYKRNSPLHF. CDR3 bases: TGTGCCAGCAGTTACAAGAGGAATTCACCCCTCCACTTT. The chain employs TRBV6-5 and TRBJ1-6; no definite D call. V was cut by 2 bases and J by 7 bases, with 6 bases left in between. The germline CDR1 and CDR2 sequences are MNHEY and SVGAGI. CDR3 length: 13 residues.

This clone was recorded a few times. The chain has TRBV18 and TRBJ2-3; 8 positions match TRBD2. The CDR3 loop spans 16 amino acids. Germline trimming cut 3 bases from V and 0 bases from J; bases unmatched to any gene: 5. From germline, CDR1 is KGHSH and CDR2 LQKENI. The CDR3 DNA is TGTGCCAGCTCACCGTTAGCGGGGACTAGCACAGATACGCAGTATTTT. This encodes CASSPLAGTSTDTQYF. Filled out from reference TRBV18 and TRBJ2-3, the complete variable domain reads NAGVMQNPRHLVRRRGQEARLRCSPMKGHSHVYWYRQLPEEGLKFMVYLQKENIIDESGMPKERFSAEFPKEGPSILRIQQVVRGDSAAYFCASSPLAGTSTDTQYFGPGTRLTVL.